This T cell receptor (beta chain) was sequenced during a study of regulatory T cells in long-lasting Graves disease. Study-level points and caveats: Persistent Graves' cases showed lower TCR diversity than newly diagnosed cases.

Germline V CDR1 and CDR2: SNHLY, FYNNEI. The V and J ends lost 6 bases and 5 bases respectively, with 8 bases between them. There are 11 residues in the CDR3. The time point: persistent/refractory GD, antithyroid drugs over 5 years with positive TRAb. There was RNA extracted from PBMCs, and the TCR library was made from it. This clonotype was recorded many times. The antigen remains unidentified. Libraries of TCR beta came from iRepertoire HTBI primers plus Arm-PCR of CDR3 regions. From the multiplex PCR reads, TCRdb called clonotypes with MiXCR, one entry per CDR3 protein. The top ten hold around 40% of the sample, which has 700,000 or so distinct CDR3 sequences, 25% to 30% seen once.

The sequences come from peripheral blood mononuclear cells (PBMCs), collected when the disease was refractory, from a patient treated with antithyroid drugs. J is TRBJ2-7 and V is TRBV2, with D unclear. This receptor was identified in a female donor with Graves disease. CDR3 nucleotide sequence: TGTGCCAGCAGGGAGTCCCACGAGCAGTACTTC. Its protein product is CASRESHEQYF.